This entry features one T cell receptor (beta chain) sequence. Its matching antigen is unknown. Germline V CDR1 and CDR2: MNHEY, SVGAGI. Trimming removed 0 bases at V and 7 bases at J, with 7 bases between. The CDR3 is made up of 12 amino acids. This entry belongs to a study of a mutant IDH1 vaccine in newly diagnosed glioma. Time point indicated: week 23, last vaccination. The study gave 300 ug of mutant IDH1 20-mer peptide per vaccine dose, with topical imiquimod. Sequencing used immunoSEQ multiplex PCR; TCRdb keeps in-frame clones, though not all of them. The table has tens of thousands of clones, 87% seen once; the top ten hold around 1.3%.

The specimen was PBMCs, collected from a glioma patient whose treatment included an IDH1 peptide vaccine. This receptor was taken from a man aged 35 to 55 with glioma. The gene calls are TRBV6-5 and TRBJ2-7; no definite D call. CDR3: CASSYSMEEQYF. The CDR3, as DNA: TGTGCCAGCAGTTACTCGATGGAAGAGCAGTACTTC.